A selection of T cell receptor beta chains follows, all from one sample in a study of CD8 T cells in Susac syndrome. TCRdb passed the immunoSEQ multiplex PCR reads through MiXCR, listing each CDR3 protein once. The sample records hundreds of thousands of distinct CDR3 sequences, roughly 96% being singletons. The sample consisted of CD4+ T cells from PBMCs. The receptors were gathered from a human donor with multiple sclerosis. The CDR3 runs from the conserved cysteine through the conserved F or W. A D gene is named only where the DNA matches it firmly. Size is omitted from some rows. Given values are once, few, many or a class for expanded clones.

clone_size,d_call,v_call,j_call,cdr3_aa,cdr3_nt
.,.,TRBV12-3/TRBV12-4,TRBJ1-5,CASSLLGSEQPQHF,TGTGCCAGCAGTTTACTCGGTTCGGAGCAGCCCCAGCATTTT
.,TRBD1,TRBV19,TRBJ1-1,CASRTIPGQSMNTEAFF,TGTGCCAGTAGAACTATTCCGGGACAGAGCATGAACACTGAAGCTTTCTTT
.,.,TRBV27,TRBJ2-7,CASSEVAGPFYEQYF,TGTGCCAGCAGTGAAGTTGCAGGACCTTTCTACGAGCAGTACTTC
.,.,TRBV27,TRBJ2-7,CASSFRGVGAYEQYF,TGTGCCAGCAGTTTTAGAGGAGTCGGGGCCTACGAGCAGTACTTC
.,.,TRBV27,TRBJ1-6,CASSSGQKYNSPLHF,TGTGCCAGCAGTTCCGGACAGAAATATAATTCACCCCTCCACTTT
.,.,TRBV29-1,TRBJ2-7,CSVGTLEQYF,TGCAGCGTTGGGACTCTCGAGCAGTACTTC
once,.,TRBV7-3,TRBJ2-1,CASRDTGNEQFF,TGTGCCAGCAGAGATACAGGAAATGAGCAGTTCTTC
.,.,TRBV19,TRBJ2-3,CASSIDHGGFPPDTQYF,TGTGCCAGTAGTATAGATCATGGGGGGTTCCCCCCAGATACGCAGTATTTT
.,TRBD2,TRBV30,TRBJ2-7,CAGTSGSYEQYF,TGTGCCGGGACTAGCGGGAGTTACGAGCAGTACTTC
.,.,TRBV2,TRBJ1-6,CASRGTGNSPLHF,TGTGCCAGCAGGGGGACCGGGAATTCACCCCTCCACTTT
.,.,TRBV29-1,TRBJ2-1,CSVAESGERPYNEQFF,TGCAGCGTGGCTGAGAGCGGTGAACGGCCCTACAATGAGCAGTTCTTC
.,.,TRBV20-1,TRBJ2-7,CSARNPGDTYEQYF,TGCAGTGCTAGAAATCCGGGTGATACCTACGAGCAGTACTTC
.,TRBD2,TRBV5-4,TRBJ2-1,CASSLSASGRVYNEQFF,TGTGCCAGCAGCTTGTCGGCTAGCGGGAGGGTTTACAATGAGCAGTTCTTC
.,.,TRBV9,TRBJ2-1,CASSVGVLYNEQFF,TGTGCCAGCAGCGTAGGTGTCCTCTACAATGAGCAGTTCTTC
.,.,TRBV7-3,TRBJ2-1,CASSLIGRGRNEQFF,TGTGCCAGCAGCTTAATAGGCAGGGGGAGGAATGAGCAGTTCTTC
.,.,TRBV6-4,TRBJ1-6,CASSVGDTNSPLHF,TGTGCCAGCAGTGTTGGGGACACCAATTCACCCCTCCACTTT
.,TRBD1,TRBV20-1,TRBJ1-1,CSAPGTGETEAFF,TGCAGTGCTCCCGGGACAGGGGAAACTGAAGCTTTCTTT
.,.,TRBV28,TRBJ2-7,CASSLGPTEQYF,TGTGCCAGCAGTTTAGGTCCGACCGAGCAGTACTTC
.,TRBD2,TRBV20-1,TRBJ2-3,CSAHSGRASTDTQYF,TGCAGTGCTCATAGCGGGAGGGCAAGCACAGATACGCAGTATTTT
few,.,TRBV12-3/TRBV12-4,TRBJ1-1,CASSLEGRNTEAFF,TGTGCCAGCAGTTTAGAGGGGAGGAACACTGAAGCTTTCTTT
once,TRBD1,TRBV12-3/TRBV12-4,TRBJ2-7,CASSLNRGRYEQYF,TGTGCCAGCAGTTTAAACAGGGGGCGGTACGAGCAGTACTTC
.,.,TRBV29-1,TRBJ2-5,CSVPGKIETQYF,TGCAGCGTCCCGGGCAAAATAGAGACCCAGTACTTC
.,.,TRBV27,TRBJ1-6,CASSLGGNYNSPLHF,TGTGCCAGCAGTCTGGGGGGTAATTATAATTCACCCCTCCACTTT
.,.,TRBV7-6,TRBJ2-5,CASSDQGETQYF,TGTGCCAGCAGCGACCAGGGGGAGACCCAGTACTTC
.,.,TRBV20-1,TRBJ2-3,CSAAQGSTDTQYF,TGCAGTGCGGCGCAGGGAAGCACAGATACGCAGTATTTT
.,TRBD1,TRBV4-1,TRBJ2-7,CASSTRPGQGAHEQYF,TGCGCCAGCAGCACTCGACCGGGACAGGGGGCACACGAGCAGTACTTC
.,TRBD1,TRBV5-4,TRBJ2-7,CASSTQGAGNEQYF,TGTGCCAGCAGCACACAGGGGGCCGGCAACGAGCAGTACTTC
once,.,TRBV29-1,TRBJ2-1,CSVLTRPGSYNEQFF,TGCAGCGTTCTGACTAGACCAGGCTCCTACAATGAGCAGTTCTTC
.,TRBD1,TRBV20-1,TRBJ2-7,CSATGTGLHTLPYEQYF,TGCAGTGCCACCGGGACAGGCCTTCACACTCTCCCCTACGAGCAGTACTTC
few,.,TRBV29-1,TRBJ1-2,CSVDANYGYTF,TGCAGCGTTGACGCAAACTATGGCTACACCTTC
.,.,TRBV29-1,TRBJ2-5,CSAAGPRGTQYF,TGCAGCGCCGCGGGGCCCCGGGGGACCCAGTACTTC
.,.,TRBV2,TRBJ1-2,CASSVPDYGYTF,TGTGCCAGCAGTGTCCCGGACTATGGCTACACCTTC
.,TRBD2,TRBV7-2,TRBJ2-3,CASSLGTSGGPSTDTQYF,TGTGCCAGCAGCTTAGGGACTAGCGGGGGCCCCAGCACAGATACGCAGTATTTT